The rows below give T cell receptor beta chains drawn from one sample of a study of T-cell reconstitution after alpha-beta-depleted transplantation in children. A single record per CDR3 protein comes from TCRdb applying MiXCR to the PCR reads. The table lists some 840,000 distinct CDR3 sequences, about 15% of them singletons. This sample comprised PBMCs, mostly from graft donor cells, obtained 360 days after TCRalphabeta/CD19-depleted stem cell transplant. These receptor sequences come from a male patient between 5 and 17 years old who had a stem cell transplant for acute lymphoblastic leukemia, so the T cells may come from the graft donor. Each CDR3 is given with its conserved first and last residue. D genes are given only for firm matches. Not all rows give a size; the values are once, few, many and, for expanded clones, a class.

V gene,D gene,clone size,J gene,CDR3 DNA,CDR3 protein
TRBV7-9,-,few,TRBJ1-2,TGTGCCAGCAGCTTTTACGCCTATGGCTACACCTTC,CASSFYAYGYTF
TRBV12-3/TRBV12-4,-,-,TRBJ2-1,TGTGCCAGCATGCAGTTCGCGTTTTACAATGAGCAGTTCTTC,CASMQFAFYNEQFF
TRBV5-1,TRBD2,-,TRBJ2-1,TGCGCCAGCAGCTTGGATCCGGCGGGAGGGTACAATGAGCAGTTCTTC,CASSLDPAGGYNEQFF
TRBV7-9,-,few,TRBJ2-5,TGTGCCAGCAGCGCCCCGACAGATCAAGAGACCCAGTACTTC,CASSAPTDQETQYF
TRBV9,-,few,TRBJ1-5,TGTGCCAGCAGCCTGCAACAGGATCAGCCCCAGCATTTT,CASSLQQDQPQHF
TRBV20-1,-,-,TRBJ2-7,TGCAGTGCTAGAGTCACTTACAGGGAGAGTGGCGAGCAGTACTTC,CSARVTYRESGEQYF
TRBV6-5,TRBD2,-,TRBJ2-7,TGTGCCAGCAGTTACGTTCCGGGAGGGGGGGGGTACGAGCAGTACTTC,CASSYVPGGGGYEQYF
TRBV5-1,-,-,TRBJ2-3,TGCGCCAGCAGCTTCAGGGACCTACGGGTGGATACGCAGTATTTT,CASSFRDLRVDTQYF
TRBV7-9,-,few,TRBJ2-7,TGTGCCAGCAGCTTAGGATTTGAACATATATCCTACGAGCAGTACTTC,CASSLGFEHISYEQYF
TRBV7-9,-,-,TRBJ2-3,TGTGCCAGCAGCTTAGTTGGGGGATTCTTCACAGATACGCAGTATTTT,CASSLVGGFFTDTQYF
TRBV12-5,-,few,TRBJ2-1,TGTGCTAGTGGTTTGCTATATAGCTACCATGAGCAGTTCTTC,CASGLLYSYHEQFF
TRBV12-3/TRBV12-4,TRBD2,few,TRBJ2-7,TGTGCCAGCAGAGCGCTAGCGGGAGCCGAATACGAGCAGTACTTC,CASRALAGAEYEQYF
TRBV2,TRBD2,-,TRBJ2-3,TGTGCCAGCAGGAGGGGACTAGCGGGCCTCACAGATACGCAGTATTTT,CASRRGLAGLTDTQYF
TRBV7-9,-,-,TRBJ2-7,TGTGCCAGCAGCTTGGGACTCAGGGGAGGATCCTACGAGCAGTACTTC,CASSLGLRGGSYEQYF
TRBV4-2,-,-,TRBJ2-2,TGTGCCAGCAGCCCGTGGAATAGCGGGAACACCGGGGAGCTGTTTTTT,CASSPWNSGNTGELFF
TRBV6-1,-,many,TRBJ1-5,TGTGCCAGCATTGGGACGATGTTGGACAATCAGCCCCAGCATTTT,CASIGTMLDNQPQHF
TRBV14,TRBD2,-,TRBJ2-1,TGTGCCAGCAGCCAAGGCTGGGGACTAGCTCTGAACAATGAGCAGTTCTTC,CASSQGWGLALNNEQFF
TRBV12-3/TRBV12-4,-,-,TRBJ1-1,TGTGCCAGCAAGAACCCCAGGGACACTGAAGCTTTCTTT,CASKNPRDTEAFF
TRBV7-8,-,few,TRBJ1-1,TGTGCCAGCAGCTCCTACTCCCGCCGGACAGTTAACACTGAAGCTTTCTTT,CASSSYSRRTVNTEAFF
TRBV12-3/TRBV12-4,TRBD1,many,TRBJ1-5,TGTGCCAGCACCGTGACAGGGTCACAGCCCCAGCATTTT,CASTVTGSQPQHF
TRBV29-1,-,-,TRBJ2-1,TGCAGCGTTGAGAGGGCAGCTTACTACAATGAGCAGTTCTTC,CSVERAAYYNEQFF
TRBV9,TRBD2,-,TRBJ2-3,TGTGCCAGCAGCGTTTTAGCGGGGCCAGATACGCAGTATTTT,CASSVLAGPDTQYF
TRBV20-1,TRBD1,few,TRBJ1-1,TGCAGTGCCGCCGGACAGGGTGTCGATCATCGCACTGAAGCTTTCTTT,CSAAGQGVDHRTEAFF
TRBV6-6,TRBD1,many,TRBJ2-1,TGTGCCAGCAGGCAGGGGGCCAATGAGCAGTTCTTC,CASRQGANEQFF
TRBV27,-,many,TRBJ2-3,TGTGCCAGCAGTCCACTAGGAACGGCAGATACGCAGTATTTT,CASSPLGTADTQYF
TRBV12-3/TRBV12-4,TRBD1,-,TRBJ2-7,TGTGCCAGCAGTTTAAAGGGGACAGCCTACGAGCAGTACTTC,CASSLKGTAYEQYF
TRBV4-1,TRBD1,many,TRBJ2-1,TGCGCCAGCAGACCCACAGGGGACCATGAGCAGTTCTTC,CASRPTGDHEQFF
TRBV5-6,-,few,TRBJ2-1,TGTGCCAGCAGCTTTTCGCGGGACGTCAGTGAGCAGTTCTTC,CASSFSRDVSEQFF
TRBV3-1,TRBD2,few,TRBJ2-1,TGTGCCAGCAGCCAAGTCCGGACTAGCCAGTTCTTC,CASSQVRTSQFF
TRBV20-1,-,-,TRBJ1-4,TGCAGTGCCCGCATCTGGTCGTTAAATGAAAAACTGTTTTTT,CSARIWSLNEKLFF
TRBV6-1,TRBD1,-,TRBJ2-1,TGTGCCAGCAGTGCGAGGACAGGGGATTACAATGAGCAGTTCTTC,CASSARTGDYNEQFF
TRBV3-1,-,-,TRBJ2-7,TGTGCCAGCAGCCAACGGGGAGCGGGCGGCCACACCTACGAGCAGTACTTC,CASSQRGAGGHTYEQYF
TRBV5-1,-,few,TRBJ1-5,TGCGCCAGCAGCTTGGGAGGAAGGGCGAGCAATCAGCCCCAGCATTTT,CASSLGGRASNQPQHF
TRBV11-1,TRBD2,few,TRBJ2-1,TGTGCCAGCAGCTTATACCCCCGTGAGCTAGCGGGAGACAAGAATGAGCAGTTCTTC,CASSLYPRELAGDKNEQFF
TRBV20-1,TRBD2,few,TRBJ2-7,TGCAGTGCTAGAGAGGGCGGGAGGGCCTACGAGCAGTACTTC,CSAREGGRAYEQYF
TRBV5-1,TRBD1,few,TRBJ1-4,TGCGCCAGCAGCCTAAAAGGACAGGGGGAAAAACTGTTTTTT,CASSLKGQGEKLFF
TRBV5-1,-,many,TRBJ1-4,TGCGCCAGCACCACCGGACTGACTGCAACTAATGAAAAACTGTTTTTT,CASTTGLTATNEKLFF
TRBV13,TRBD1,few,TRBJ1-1,TGTGCCAGCAGCTCAAGGACAGGGGCTACGAACACTGAAGCTTTCTTT,CASSSRTGATNTEAFF
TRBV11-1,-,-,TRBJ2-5,TGTGCCAGCAGTCCCCGGGCGGCTCAAGAGACCCAGTACTTC,CASSPRAAQETQYF
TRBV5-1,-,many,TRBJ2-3,TGCGCCAGCTGGCTGGGGTCCACAGATACGCAGTATTTT,CASWLGSTDTQYF
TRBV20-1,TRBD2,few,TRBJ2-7,TGCAGTGCTAGCGGTAGCGGGGGGATCTACGAGCAGTACTTC,CSASGSGGIYEQYF
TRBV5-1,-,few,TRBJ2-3,TGCGCCAGCAGCTTAGGGGAATACTTGGATACGCAGTATTTT,CASSLGEYLDTQYF